This T cell receptor beta chain is from a study of blood T cells in healthy people across ages. For the study at large: About one barcoded beta molecule per two T cells was the capture yield of template switching. Points from the study as a whole: There were more naive CD4+ cells and higher diversity in long-lived donors than in aged donors.

The CDR3 runs to 17 residues. CDR1 is LGHNA and CDR2 is YNFKEQ in the germline V gene. After removal of 4 bases from V and 2 bases from J, the junction contained 10 bases not matched to a gene. As concerns this clonotype: Its specificity is unknown.

Aged about 6 to 95, donors were systemically healthy Caucasians from Russia. The use of a sample-barcoded 5' primer and a J-beta primer mix characterized a second PCR of roughly 6 to 12 cycles. Each cDNA molecule was tagged by a template-switch adaptor that had 12 random nucleotides. TCRdb re-called the 5' RACE reads through MiXCR, storing one row per CDR3 protein. The sample consists of hundreds of thousands of distinct CDR3 sequences, about 45% of them appearing once. The sequenced sample was blood. The sequence came from a man at least 80 years old in good health. The chain recombines TRBV4-2 with TRBJ2-2; 7 nucleotides line up with TRBD1. The CDR3 nucleotides are TGTGCCAGCAGCCTCCCGGCCGGGACAGCAAACACCGGGGAGCTGTTTTTT. Translation gives CASSLPAGTANTGELFF.